This TCR beta chain was retrieved from a study of regulatory T cells in long-lasting Graves disease. Whole-study findings and limits: Favored gene segments in persistent disease were TRBV28, TRBJ1-2 and TRBJ2-5. Sharing of public clonotypes was greater in persistent patients (approximately 2,700) than in new patients (around 1,000). Less diverse TCR repertoires were seen in persistent Graves' patients than in newly diagnosed ones.

The V gene's germline CDR1 is MNHEY and CDR2 SMNVEV (reference sequence). The V gene end was trimmed by 6 bases and the J gene end by 0 bases; junction bases not matched to a gene: 6. This CDR3 has 15 amino acids. Specified time point: newly diagnosed GD, antithyroid drugs for less than 3 months. Scientists built the TCR library using RNA that was extracted from PBMCs. Library construction for TCR beta used iRepertoire HTBI primers and Arm-PCR of CDR3 regions. Each CDR3 protein is one row after TCRdb ran MiXCR on the multiplex PCR reads. The sample lists about 320,000 distinct CDR3 sequences, 18% occurring once. This clonotype was detected ten times or more. Its antigen is as yet unknown.

The starting material was peripheral blood mononuclear cells (PBMCs), obtained at new diagnosis, from a patient treated with antithyroid drugs. The sequence derives from a female donor with Graves disease. This chain links TRBV27 with TRBJ1-1; 8 bases are shared with TRBD1. The CDR3 loop reads CASRPLDRVNTEAFF. CDR3 DNA sequence: TGTGCCAGCAGACCGTTGGACAGGGTGAACACTGAAGCTTTCTTT.